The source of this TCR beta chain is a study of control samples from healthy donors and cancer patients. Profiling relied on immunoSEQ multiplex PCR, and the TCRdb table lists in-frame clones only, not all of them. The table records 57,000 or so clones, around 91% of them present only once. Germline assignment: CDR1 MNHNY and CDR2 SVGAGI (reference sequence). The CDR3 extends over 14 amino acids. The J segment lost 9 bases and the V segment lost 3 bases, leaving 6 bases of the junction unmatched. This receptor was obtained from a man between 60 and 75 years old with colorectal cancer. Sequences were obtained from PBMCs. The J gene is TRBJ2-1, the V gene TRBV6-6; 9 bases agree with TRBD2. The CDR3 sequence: CASSYSRGGFEQFF. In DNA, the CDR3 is TGTGCCAGCAGTTATTCGCGGGGGGGCTTTGAGCAGTTCTTC.